Each of the 3 T cell receptor beta chains below was sequenced from the same sample in a study of cytomegalovirus exposure and HLA in healthy donors (dated by TCRdb to about 2017). The library was built by means of the immunoSEQ multiplex PCR assay. A mixture of 60 forward primers for TCR Vbeta segments and 13 reverse primers for TCR Jbeta segments was used in the multiplex PCR. TCRdb took over this immuneACCESS table, retaining in-frame rearrangements with V and J assigned. Such tables are incomplete; in checked studies, under half of the missing clones stem from an unresolved V gene, and the remainder is unexplained. The sample contains approximately 110,000 clones, around 75% of them found a single time. 0.87% of the sample belongs to the ten largest clones. The sample taken for sequencing was PBMCs. These receptor sequences come from a young woman in good health and CMV-seronegative.

The chain has TRBV19 and TRBJ1-5; D gene unclear. The V gene lost 7 bases and the J gene lost 0 bases, with 7 bases spanning the gap. The CDR3 spans 13 residues. Germline-derived CDR1 and CDR2 are LNHDA and SQIVND (reference sequence). The CDR3 DNA sequence: TGTGCCAGTACACTATATAGCAATCAGCCCCAGCATTTT. Its translation: CASTLYSNQPQHF. Full variable domain (rest looked up from reference TRBV19 and TRBJ1-5): DGGITQSPKYLFRKEGQNVTLSCEQNLNHDAMYWYRQDPGQGLRLIYYSQIVNDFQKGDIAEGYSVSREKKESFPLTVTSAQKNPTAFYLCASTLYSNQPQHFGDGTRLSIL.

The chain is built from TRBV6-1 and TRBJ1-1; D might be TRBD1 (6 bases). Germline values: CDR1 MNHNS, CDR2 SASEGT. The CDR3 contains 16 residues. V dropped 3 bases and J dropped 5 bases, with 19 bases sitting between them. Here the CDR3 DNA reads TGTGCCAGCAGTGAGGAGGCAGGGGCGGGAGGTACTGAAGCTTTCTTT. Translated, it gives CASSEEAGAGGTEAFF.

This rearrangement joins TRBV5-1 to TRBJ2-7; TRBD2 is a possible D gene (7 bases). Deletions cut 4 bases from V and 0 bases from J, with 11 bases between. CDR1 and CDR2 (germline): SGHRS, YFSETQ. The CDR3 consists of 14 residues. This CDR3 reads CASSGGGASYEQYF. CDR3 DNA: TGCGCCAGCAGCGGAGGGGGGGCCTCCTACGAGCAGTACTTC.